The sequence of this T cell receptor (beta chain) was determined in a study of CD8+ T cells in alopecia areata. Study-wide background: Tofacitinib lasted 6 to 18 months, then 6 months off drug. Treated patients' severity was scored by percentage of affected scalp area. Whole-study findings and limits: Possibly because of HLA-related factors, TCR sharing was less clear across patients than in mice. Within the top 100, expanded CD8+ clones significantly decreased with tofacitinib, as did scalp clonality.

Treatment reported: oral pan-JAK inhibitor, 5-10 mg twice daily. This clone was recorded a few times. Its antigen remains unidentified. Extracted RNA was reverse transcribed into cDNA, the sequencing template. This table comes from immunoSEQ multiplex PCR, and its TCRdb copy is limited to in-frame clones, with some not included. The sample comprises over 200,000 clones, 50% to 75% of which are singletons, and roughly 4.2% rests with the top ten. V lost 2 bases and J 9 bases, leaving 8 bases between the germline ends. This CDR3 has 11 residues. Per the germline V gene, CDR1 is SGHTA and CDR2 is FQGNSA. The sample in question was CD4+ T cells sorted from blood, obtained at week 4, from a patient treated with tofacitinib. The TCR was taken from a human donor with alopecia areata. The chain uses TRBV7-2 and TRBJ2-7, with a weak D call TRBD1 (5 bases). CDR3 loop: CASSLHQGQYF. Here the CDR3 DNA reads TGTGCCAGCAGCTTACATCAGGGGCAGTACTTC. Looking up the rest from reference TRBV7-2 and TRBJ2-7 gives the full variable domain: GAGVSQSPSNKVTEKGKDVELRCDPISGHTALYWYRQSLGQGLEFLIYFQGNSAPDKSGLPSDRFSAERTGGSVSTLTIQRTQQEDSAVYLCASSLHQGQYFGPGTRLTVT.